The sequence of this TCR beta chain was determined in a study of blood T cell repertoires in COVID-19. Data came from immunoSEQ multiplex PCR; TCRdb stores just in-frame clones and leaves some out. The sample has about 210,000 clones, approximately 80% seen once; the top ten hold approximately 9%. Trimming cost V 4 bases and J 4 bases; bases outside gene matches: 6. The V gene's germline CDR1 is LGHDT and CDR2 YNNKEL (reference sequence). The CDR3 has 15 amino acids. With respect to this clone: The same CDR3 can be traced to other DNA sequences in this sample.

The sequencing sample was made of PBMCs or T cells enriched from blood (not recorded which). This clonotype was sampled from a woman aged 45-65 years with acute COVID-19. This chain links TRBV3-1 (or the pseudogene TRBV3-2) with TRBJ2-1, with 8 nucleotides matching TRBD2. CDR3 in amino acids: CASSPSGGGYNEQFF. In nucleotides, the CDR3 is TGTGCCAGCAGCCCTTCGGGCGGGGGGTACAATGAGCAGTTCTTC.